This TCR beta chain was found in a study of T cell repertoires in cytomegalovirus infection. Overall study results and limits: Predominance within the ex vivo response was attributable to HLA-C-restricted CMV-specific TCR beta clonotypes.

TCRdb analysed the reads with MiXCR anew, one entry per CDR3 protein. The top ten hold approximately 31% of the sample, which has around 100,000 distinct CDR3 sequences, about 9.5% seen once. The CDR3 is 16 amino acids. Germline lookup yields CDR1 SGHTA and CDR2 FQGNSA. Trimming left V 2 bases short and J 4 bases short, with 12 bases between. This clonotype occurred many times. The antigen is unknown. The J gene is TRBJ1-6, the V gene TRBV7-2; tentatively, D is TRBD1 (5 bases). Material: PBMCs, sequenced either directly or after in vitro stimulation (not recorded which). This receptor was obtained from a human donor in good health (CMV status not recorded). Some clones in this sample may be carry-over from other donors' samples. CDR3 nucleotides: TGTGCCAGCAGCTTATCGGCCAGGGTGTATAATTCACCCCTCCACTTT. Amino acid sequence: CASSLSARVYNSPLHF.